This T cell receptor beta chain originates from a study of T cell responses to AZD1222 COVID-19 vaccine (dated by TCRdb to the early 2020s). With regard to the full study: A total of 230 to 250 trial participants underwent TCR sequencing, of whom approximately 210 received two doses of AZD1222 and about 26 received two doses of the MenACWY control vaccine. Trial participants were enrolled into age subgroups of 18-55, 56-69 and 70-plus years, which contained approximately 150, 30 and 60 TCR-sequenced participants, respectively.

The CDR3 regions of human TCRbeta chains were analyzed by immunosequencing. The authors processed their data as follows. Repertoire TCRs were matched against a reference library of SARS-CoV-2-specific TCRs generated with the MIRA antigen-specificity platform. Breadth was defined as the fraction of unique TCRs that were SARS-CoV-2-associated. Depth was defined as the fraction of total T cells that were SARS-CoV-2-associated. Using the MIRA data, each spike-specific TCR was mapped to the spike region that the TCR reacts to and placed in a CD4 or CD8 class. Log10-transformed breadth and depth values were compared by one-way ANOVA with Sidak's multiple comparisons tests. TCRdb mirrors the immuneACCESS table, restricted to in-frame sequences. Some clones are absent from its copies; in checked studies, under half trace to an unresolved V gene, and the reason for the others is unknown. V, J and clone size derive from that table, while D and trimming were established from the DNA sequence. The sample contains around 53,000 clones, roughly 85% of them found a single time. The top ten clones comprise roughly 19% of the sample.

On this clone itself: Its antigen is unknown. Per-base quality was not reported, and no clone a single base away is much larger than it.

Paper-wide results and their limitations: Because no day 14 peak-response samples were available, repertoires were characterized only after the peak T cell response. Reportedly, close to half of the unique spike-specific TCRs recognized epitopes lying outside the regions that are mutated in the B.1.351 and B.1.1.7 variants. Participants were mostly white British, with more females than males. The authors suggested clonal diversity may have been underestimated. In the small 56-69-year group, the increase in depth fell short of significance, most likely because of low power. Only five to seven AZD1222 recipients were SARS-CoV-2 seropositive at baseline, limiting conclusions about previously exposed vaccinees. A significant rise in spike-specific TCR breadth and depth was observed after two AZD1222 doses relative to day 0 and relative to MenACWY recipients. The vaccine-associated CD4 TCRs covered the entire spike protein, and the dominant responses fell in regions 160-218 and 743-854.

What the time point label conveys for this sample: baseline before first vaccination. Read against the paper, the sample's treatment or condition label means: meningococcal conjugate vaccine given as trial control. Vaccinee samples were obtained from the UK trials COV001 and COV002, which included a single-blind randomized controlled phase 2/3 trial of AZD1222 (ChAdOx1 nCoV-19) in healthy adults. For TCRbeta chain sequencing, PBMC samples from trial participants were taken at day 0 and at day 28 after the second dose. The CDR3 measures 13 amino acids from cysteine to phenylalanine. Just CDR3 DNA is preserved here, 39 bases in frame from base 1.

Sequenced material: peripheral blood, taken on day 0 of MenACWY control vaccination. This receptor was identified in an adult in good health. The sequence links TRBV21-1 to TRBJ2-7. TRBV21-1 is labeled a pseudogene. Here the CDR3 is given as CALKADATYEQYF. The DNA is as follows: TGTGCACTCAAGGCCGACGCAACCTACGAGCAGTACTTC.